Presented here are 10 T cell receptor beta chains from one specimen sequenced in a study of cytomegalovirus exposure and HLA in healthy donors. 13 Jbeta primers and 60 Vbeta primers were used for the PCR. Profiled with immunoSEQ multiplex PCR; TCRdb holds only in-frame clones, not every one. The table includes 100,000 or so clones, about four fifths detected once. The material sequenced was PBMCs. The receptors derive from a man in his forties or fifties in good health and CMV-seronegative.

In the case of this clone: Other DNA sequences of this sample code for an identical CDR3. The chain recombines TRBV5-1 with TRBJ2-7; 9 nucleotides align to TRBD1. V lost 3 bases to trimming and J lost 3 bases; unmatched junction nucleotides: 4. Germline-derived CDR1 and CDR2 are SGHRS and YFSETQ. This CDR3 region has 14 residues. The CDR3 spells CASSSGTGSYEQYF. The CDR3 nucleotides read TGCGCCAGCAGCTCGGGGACAGGGAGCTACGAGCAGTACTTC.

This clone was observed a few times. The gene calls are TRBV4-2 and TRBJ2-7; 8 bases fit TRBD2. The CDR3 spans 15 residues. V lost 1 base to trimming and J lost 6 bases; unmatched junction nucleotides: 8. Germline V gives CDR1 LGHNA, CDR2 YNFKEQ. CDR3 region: CASSQVSAGVGEQYF. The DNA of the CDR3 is TGTGCCAGCAGCCAAGTTTCAGCGGGAGTGGGCGAGCAGTACTTC.

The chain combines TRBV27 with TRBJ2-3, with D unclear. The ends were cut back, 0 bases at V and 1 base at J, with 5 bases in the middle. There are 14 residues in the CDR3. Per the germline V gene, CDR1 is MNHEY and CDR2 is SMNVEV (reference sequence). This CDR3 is CASSLSPGTDTQYF. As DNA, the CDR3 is TGTGCCAGCAGTTTATCGCCAGGCACAGATACGCAGTATTTT.

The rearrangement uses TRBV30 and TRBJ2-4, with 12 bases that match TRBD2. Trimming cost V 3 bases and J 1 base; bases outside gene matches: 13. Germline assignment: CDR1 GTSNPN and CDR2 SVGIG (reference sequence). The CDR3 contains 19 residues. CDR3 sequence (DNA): TGTGCCTGGAGCGACCCGCTAGCGGGAGGGTTGGGGGCCAAAAACATTCAGTACTTC. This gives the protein CAWSDPLAGGLGAKNIQYF. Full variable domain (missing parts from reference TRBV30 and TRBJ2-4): SQTIHQWPATLVQPVGSPLSLECTVEGTSNPNLYWYRQAAGRGLQLLFYSVGIGQISSEVPQNLSASRPQDRQFILSSKKLLLSDSGFYLCAWSDPLAGGLGAKNIQYFGAGTRLSVL.

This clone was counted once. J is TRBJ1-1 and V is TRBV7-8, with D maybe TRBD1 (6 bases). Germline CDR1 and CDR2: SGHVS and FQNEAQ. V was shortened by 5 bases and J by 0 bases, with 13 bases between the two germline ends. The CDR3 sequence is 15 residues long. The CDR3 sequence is CASSPHQGMNTEAFF. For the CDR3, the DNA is TGTGCCAGCAGCCCTCACCAGGGGATGAACACTGAAGCTTTCTTT. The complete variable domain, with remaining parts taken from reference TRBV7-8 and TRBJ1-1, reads GAGVSQSPRYKVAKRGQDVALRCDPISGHVSLFWYQQALGQGPEFLTYFQNEAQLDKSGLPSDRFFAERPEGSVSTLKIQRTQQEDSAVYLCASSPHQGMNTEAFFGQGTRLTVV.

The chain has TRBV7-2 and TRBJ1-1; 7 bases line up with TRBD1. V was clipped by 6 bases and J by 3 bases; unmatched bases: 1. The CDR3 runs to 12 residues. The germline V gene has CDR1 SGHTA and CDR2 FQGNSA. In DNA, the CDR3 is TGTGCCAGCAGACAGGGGTACACTGAAGCTTTCTTT. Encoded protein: CASRQGYTEAFF.

The CDR3 region is CASSQDPGGGDYQPQHF. In nucleotides, the CDR3 is TGCGCCAGCAGCCAAGATCCCGGCGGGGGCGATTATCAGCCCCAGCATTTT. The chain is built from TRBV4-1 and TRBJ1-5, with D perhaps TRBD1 (6 bases). The CDR3 runs to 17 residues. V was clipped by 0 bases and J by 5 bases, with 17 bases between them. The germline V gene has CDR1 MGHRA and CDR2 YSYEKL.

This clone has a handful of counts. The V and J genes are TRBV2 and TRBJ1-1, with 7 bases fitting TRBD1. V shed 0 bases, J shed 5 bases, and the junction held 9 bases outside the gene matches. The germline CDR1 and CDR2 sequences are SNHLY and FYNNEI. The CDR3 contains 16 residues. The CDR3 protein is CASSEALGGARTEAFF. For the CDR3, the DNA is TGTGCCAGCAGTGAAGCGTTAGGGGGCGCCCGGACTGAAGCTTTCTTT.

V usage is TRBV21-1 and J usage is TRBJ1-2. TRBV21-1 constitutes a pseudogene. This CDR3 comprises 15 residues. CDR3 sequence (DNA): TGTGCCAGCACCAAAGTGGCCCAGAGCGGGTATGGCTACACCTTC. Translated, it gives CASTKVAQSGYGYTF.

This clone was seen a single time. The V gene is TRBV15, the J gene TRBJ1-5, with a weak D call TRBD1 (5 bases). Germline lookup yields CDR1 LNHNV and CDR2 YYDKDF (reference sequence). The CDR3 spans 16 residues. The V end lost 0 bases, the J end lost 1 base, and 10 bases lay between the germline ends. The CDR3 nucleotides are TGTGCCACCAGCAGAGATCAGGGACTAAGCAATCAGCCCCAGCATTTT. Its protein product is CATSRDQGLSNQPQHF.